The next 27 T cell receptor beta chains were all read from a single sample in a study of Graves' ophthalmopathy and Graves' hyperthyroidism. Researchers took RNA transcripts and amplified TCR beta CDR3 regions from them. HTBI-primed RT-PCR formed the first round, and a multiplex PCR formed the second. MiXCR, applied by TCRdb to the multiplex PCR reads, yields one record per CDR3 protein. The sample consists of some 210,000 distinct CDR3 sequences, around 30% of them appearing once. The specimen sequenced was peripheral blood. These receptors were taken from a man in his fifties with Graves' ophthalmopathy.

This clonotype was detected ten times or more. V and J are TRBV6-2 or TRBV6-3 and TRBJ2-2, with D unclear. CDR3 length: 14 amino acids. Germline CDR1 is MNHEY and CDR2 is SVGEGT. Trimming removed 6 bases at V and 1 base at J, with 9 bases between. The CDR3 sequence is CASRGLGNTGELFF. For the CDR3, the DNA is TGTGCCAGCAGAGGATTAGGGAACACCGGGGAGCTGTTTTTT.

V and J are TRBV19 and TRBJ1-1; 9 bases align to TRBD1. The germline CDR1 and CDR2 sequences are LNHDA and SQIVND (reference sequence). The CDR3 loop spans 16 amino acids. Trimming at V came to 10 bases and at J to 4 bases, leaving 16 bases not matched to a gene. The CDR3 DNA follows: TGTGCCACCCAGACCGGGACAGGGAGGAAGAGCACTGAAGCTTTCTTT. Protein product: CATQTGTGRKSTEAFF.

V and J are TRBV12-3 or TRBV12-4 and TRBJ2-7, with D perhaps TRBD1 (5 bases). With 5 bases removed from V and 3 bases from J, the gap between germline ends came to 11 bases. The CDR3 has 13 residues. The CDR3 protein is CASSMDINYEQYF. CDR3 in DNA: TGTGCCAGCAGTATGGACATTAACTACGAGCAGTACTTC.

The gene calls are TRBV11-2 and TRBJ2-3; 8 bases are shared with TRBD2. The ends lost 5 bases at V and 6 bases at J; junction bases unmatched: 13. CDR1 is SGHAT, CDR2 FQNNGV, per germline. The CDR3 is made up of 16 amino acids. CDR3 amino acids: CASSPRLSGSGDTQYF. CDR3 sequence (DNA): TGTGCCAGCAGCCCTCGACTAAGCGGGAGTGGCGATACGCAGTATTTT.

This rearrangement joins TRBV6-2 or TRBV6-3 to TRBJ1-6; D remains ambiguous. The germline V gene encodes CDR1 MNHEY and CDR2 SVGEGT. V lost 6 bases to trimming and J lost 8 bases, with 26 bases between them. The CDR3 spans 18 residues. CDR3 loop: CASSGPPTLAVLDSPLHF. The CDR3 DNA reads TGTGCCAGCAGCGGGCCCCCAACACTGGCGGTTTTGGATTCACCCCTCCACTTT.

At least ten counts were recorded for this clonotype. The chain uses TRBV25-1 and TRBJ2-7; TRBD1 matches at 7 bases. J was trimmed by 4 bases and V by 3 bases; bases with no gene match: 0. The germline V gene has CDR1 MGHDK and CDR2 SYGVNS. The CDR3 loop spans 12 amino acids. CDR3 bases: TGTGCCAGCAGTGACAGGGGGTACGAGCAGTACTTC. Translation gives CASSDRGYEQYF.

This clonotype was seen repeatedly, ten times or more. V gene TRBV28 combines with J gene TRBJ2-7; 8 nucleotides match TRBD1. The CDR3 runs 14 residues. Germline V gives CDR1 MDHEN, CDR2 SYDVKM. V gave up 3 bases and J gave up 2 bases; unmatched junction bases: 3. The CDR3 loop reads CASSFGTGAYEQYF. The CDR3 nucleotides are TGTGCCAGCAGTTTTGGGACAGGAGCCTACGAGCAGTACTTC.

This clonotype was seen at least ten times. This chain connects TRBV18 to TRBJ2-7, with D possibly being TRBD1 (6 bases). Per the germline V gene, CDR1 is KGHSH and CDR2 is LQKENI. V dropped 0 bases and J dropped 6 bases, with 12 bases sitting between them. This CDR3 has 14 amino acids. The CDR3 DNA reads as TGTGCCAGCTCACCACCAGGCAGGGGTGGCGAGCAGTACTTC. It encodes CASSPPGRGGEQYF. Full variable domain (remainder filled in from reference TRBV18 and TRBJ2-7): NAGVMQNPRHLVRRRGQEARLRCSPMKGHSHVYWYRQLPEEGLKFMVYLQKENIIDESGMPKERFSAEFPKEGPSILRIQQVVRGDSAAYFCASSPPGRGGEQYFGPGTRLTVT.

This clonotype was observed at least ten times. This chain uses TRBV6-5 with TRBJ2-3; D not certain. The CDR3 runs to 15 residues. From germline, CDR1 is MNHEY and CDR2 SVGAGI. V shed 0 bases and J shed 4 bases, with 11 bases lying between them. CDR3 sequence reads: CASSYSDIWADTQYF. CDR3 DNA sequence: TGTGCCAGCAGTTACTCGGATATTTGGGCAGATACGCAGTATTTT.

This clonotype was recorded at least ten times. The CDR3 DNA follows: TGCAGTGCTAGAGTCCTAGCGGGGCTCTACAATGAGCAGTTCTTC. This sequence encodes CSARVLAGLYNEQFF. The chain recombines TRBV20-1 with TRBJ2-1, with 9 bases matching TRBD2. Germline CDR1 reads DFQATT; CDR2 reads SNEGSKA (reference sequence). The V and J ends lost 1 base and 3 bases, in that order; junction bases with no gene match: 4. This CDR3 region has 15 residues.

V usage is TRBV12-3 or TRBV12-4 and J usage is TRBJ1-2; D not resolved. Trimming removed 2 bases from V and 1 base from J, with 11 bases in between. The CDR3 length is 15 residues. In DNA, the CDR3 is TGTGCCAGCAGTTTATCGGCACTTTATAACTATGGCTACACCTTC. Its translation is CASSLSALYNYGYTF.

This clonotype was detected many times. V gene TRBV10-2 combines with J gene TRBJ2-5; perhaps TRBD2 as D (5 bases). Trimming stripped 3 bases from V and 7 bases from J, with 9 bases between. CDR1 WSHSY and CDR2 SAAADI come from the germline V gene. The CDR3 extends over 12 amino acids. In nucleotides, the CDR3 is TGCGCCAGCAGTGACAAGAGGGTGACCCAGTACTTC. It translates to CASSDKRVTQYF.

This clonotype has ten or more counts. The chain is built from TRBV12-3 or TRBV12-4 and TRBJ2-7, with D perhaps TRBD1 or TRBD2 (6 bases each). The CDR3 loop spans 13 amino acids. V dropped 3 bases and J dropped 4 bases, with 10 bases sitting between them. CDR3 coding DNA: TGTGCCAGCAGTTTGGGGGGCCGGTACGAGCAGTACTTC. It codes for CASSLGGRYEQYF.

The CDR3 coding sequence is TGTGCCAGCAGATCCACGTCCGGTCAGCCCCAGCATTTT. It translates to CASRSTSGQPQHF. The chain uses TRBV28 and TRBJ1-5, with unresolved D. The germline V gene encodes CDR1 MDHEN and CDR2 SYDVKM. The CDR3 spans 13 residues. V was pared by 6 bases and J by 6 bases, with 12 bases between.

This chain joins TRBV7-8 and TRBJ1-6, with D possibly matching TRBD1 (6 bases). V lost 4 bases to trimming and J lost 7 bases, with 14 bases between them. The length of the CDR3 is 15 residues. Germline assignment: CDR1 SGHVS and CDR2 FQNEAQ. This CDR3 reads CASSYYRVANSPLHF. The CDR3 region has the DNA TGTGCCAGCAGCTACTACAGGGTAGCGAATTCACCCCTCCACTTT.

In its sample, this clonotype was seen a few times. V usage is TRBV6-2 or TRBV6-3 and J usage is TRBJ2-5, with D perhaps assigned TRBD1 or TRBD2 (5 bases each). Germline CDR1 and CDR2: MNHEY and SVGEGT. V was clipped by 3 bases and J by 1 base, with 12 bases between them. This CDR3 has 15 residues. The CDR3 DNA follows: TGTGCCAGCAGTTATCTTCGGGACGGCCAAGAGACCCAGTACTTC. Protein product: CASSYLRDGQETQYF.

The sample holds many counts of this clonotype. The rearrangement links TRBV6-1 to TRBJ1-6; unclear D gene. V gave up 5 bases and J gave up 14 bases, with 16 bases separating them. The CDR3 extends over 13 amino acids. From germline, CDR1 is MNHNS and CDR2 SASEGT. The CDR3 DNA follows: TGTGCCAGCAGTATAAGGAGAGACGGAACCCTCCACTTT. Amino acids: CASSIRRDGTLHF.

This clonotype occurred many times. This sequence joins TRBV28 and TRBJ2-5, with TRBD1 matching over 9 bases. This CDR3 region has 15 residues. Germline values: CDR1 MDHEN, CDR2 SYDVKM. J lost 5 bases, V lost 4 bases, and 8 bases had no gene match. DNA of the CDR3: TGTGCCAGCAGTTACCAGACAGGGGGAGGGGAGACCCAGTACTTC. Amino acids: CASSYQTGGGETQYF.

This clonotype was counted at least ten times. The chain has TRBV10-3 and TRBJ2-2; TRBD2 matches 11 bases. Germline lookup yields CDR1 ENHRY and CDR2 SYGVKD. The CDR3 consists of 14 residues. J gave up 5 bases and V 4 bases, and 0 bases lay outside the gene matches. The CDR3 loop reads CAISASGRTGELFF. DNA of the CDR3: TGTGCCATCAGTGCTAGCGGGAGGACCGGGGAGCTGTTTTTT.

This clonotype was recorded at least ten times. J is TRBJ2-7 and V is TRBV11-2, with 9 bases matching TRBD2. Germline V lookup: CDR1 SGHAT, CDR2 FQNNGV. The CDR3 covers 19 residues. The V and J ends lost 1 base and 2 bases, in that order; junction bases with no gene match: 15. CDR3 in DNA: TGTGCCAGCAGCTTAGGAGGTTGGACTAGCGCCGGAGGGGCCTACGAGCAGTACTTC. Its translation: CASSLGGWTSAGGAYEQYF.

This clonotype came up many times. The chain is built from TRBV20-1 and TRBJ2-5, with D perhaps TRBD1 (5 bases). This CDR3 spans 12 amino acids. Germline V lookup: CDR1 DFQATT, CDR2 SNEGSKA (reference sequence). V lost 2 bases and J lost 5, with 9 bases in between. CDR3 protein: CSARRGDETQYF. In DNA, the CDR3 is TGCAGTGCTAGAAGGGGTGACGAGACCCAGTACTTC.

In its sample, this clonotype was seen many times. This rearrangement joins TRBV24-1 to TRBJ2-5; 8 bases are shared with TRBD2. The germline V gene has CDR1 KGHDR and CDR2 SFDVKD. There are 16 residues in the CDR3. Trimming took 3 bases from V and 5 from J; bases not matched to a gene: 10. In DNA form, the CDR3 reads TGTGCCACCAGTGATCCCAAAACTAGCGGAAGGGAGACCCAGTACTTC. It is translated as CATSDPKTSGRETQYF.

Only a few counts were recorded for this clonotype. The rearrangement links TRBV12-3 or TRBV12-4 to TRBJ2-6; D gene uncertain. CDR3 length equals 15 residues. V lost 2 bases, J lost 3 bases, and 8 bases lay in between. The CDR3 sequence: CASSLLDGGANVLTF. The DNA of the CDR3 is TGTGCCAGCAGTTTACTCGACGGTGGGGCCAACGTCCTGACTTTC.

The V call is TRBV28, the J call TRBJ2-7; tentatively, D is TRBD2 (6 bases). The CDR3 extends over 14 amino acids. Germline V gene lookup returns CDR1 MDHEN and CDR2 SYDVKM. The germline V and J ends were trimmed by 9 bases and 0 bases, with 15 bases remaining between them. DNA of the CDR3: TGTGCCAGTCGCTGGGCGGGATACTCCTACGAGCAGTACTTC. This translates into CASRWAGYSYEQYF.

This clonotype was recorded many times. This rearrangement joins TRBV14 to TRBJ1-1; possibly TRBD1 for D (5 bases). V dropped 4 bases and J dropped 5 bases, with 14 bases sitting between them. The V gene's germline CDR1 is SGHDN and CDR2 FVKESK. CDR3 size: 14 residues. CDR3 sequence reads: CASSLRRGMTEAFF. The CDR3 DNA reads TGTGCCAGCAGCCTTAGGAGGGGAATGACTGAAGCTTTCTTT.

There are many counts of this clonotype. The chain has TRBV13 and TRBJ2-7; possible D gene TRBD2, 6 bases. The CDR3 loop spans 14 amino acids. Germline V gene sequence: CDR1 PRHDT, CDR2 FYEKMQ (reference sequence). The V end lost 3 bases, the J end lost 3 bases, and 12 bases lay between the germline ends. The CDR3: CASSFGSGFYEQYF. The CDR3 DNA reads TGTGCCAGCAGCTTCGGTAGCGGATTCTACGAGCAGTACTTC.

V usage is TRBV6-1 and J usage is TRBJ1-2; D not resolved. V was clipped by 6 bases and J by 4 bases, with 12 bases between them. This CDR3 has 13 residues. Germline CDR1 is MNHNS and CDR2 is SASEGT. The CDR3 DNA reads TGTGCCAGCAGCCCATGGCAGACCTATGGCTACACCTTC. Its protein product is CASSPWQTYGYTF.